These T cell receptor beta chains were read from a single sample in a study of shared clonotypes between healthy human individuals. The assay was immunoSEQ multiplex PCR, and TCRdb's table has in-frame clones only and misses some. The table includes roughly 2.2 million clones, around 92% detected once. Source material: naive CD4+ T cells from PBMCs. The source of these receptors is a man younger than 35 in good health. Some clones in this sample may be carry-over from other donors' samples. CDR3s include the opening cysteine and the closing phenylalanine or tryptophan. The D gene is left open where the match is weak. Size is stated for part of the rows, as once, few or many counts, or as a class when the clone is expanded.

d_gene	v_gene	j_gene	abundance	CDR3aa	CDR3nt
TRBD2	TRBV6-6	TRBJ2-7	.	CASEREASYEQYF	TGTGCCAGCGAGCGGGAGGCCTCCTACGAGCAGTACTTC
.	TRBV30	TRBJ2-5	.	CAWDGSGETQYF	TGTGCCTGGGATGGGTCCGGAGAGACCCAGTACTTC
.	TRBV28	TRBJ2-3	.	CASSLRAGADTQYF	TGTGCCAGCAGTTTAAGGGCAGGTGCAGATACGCAGTATTTT
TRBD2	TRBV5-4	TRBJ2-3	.	CAGGVGGRSTDTQYF	TGTGCCGGGGGGGTTGGCGGGAGGAGCACAGATACGCAGTATTTT
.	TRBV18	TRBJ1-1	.	CASSPSDRLEAFF	TGTGCCAGCTCACCCTCTGACAGACTCGAAGCTTTCTTT
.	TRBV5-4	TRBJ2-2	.	CASSPTGVSNTGELFF	TGTGCCAGCAGCCCCACGGGGGTTTCGAACACCGGGGAGCTGTTTTTT
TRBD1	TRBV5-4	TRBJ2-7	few	CASSFPGTGYYEQYF	TGTGCCAGCAGCTTTCCGGGGACAGGATACTACGAGCAGTACTTC
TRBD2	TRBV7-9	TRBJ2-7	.	CASSVDPGLAGGSSYEQYF	TGTGCCAGCAGCGTGGACCCGGGACTAGCGGGAGGGAGCTCCTACGAGCAGTACTTC
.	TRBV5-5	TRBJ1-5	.	CASSLIPISDQPQHF	TGTGCCAGCAGCTTAATTCCGATATCGGATCAGCCCCAGCATTTT
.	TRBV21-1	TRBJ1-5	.	CASSKPLYQPQHF	TGTGCCAGCAGCAAGCCACTTTATCAGCCCCAGCATTTT
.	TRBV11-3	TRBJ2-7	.	CASSPIPYEQYF	TGTGCCAGCAGCCCCATCCCTTACGAGCAGTACTTC
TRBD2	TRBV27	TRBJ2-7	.	CASSWRLAGGREQYF	TGTGCCAGCAGTTGGAGACTAGCGGGAGGTCGCGAGCAGTACTTC
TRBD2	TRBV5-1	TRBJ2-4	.	CASSGGTSGFVNIQYF	TGCGCCAGCAGCGGTGGGACTAGCGGGTTTGTAAACATTCAGTACTTC
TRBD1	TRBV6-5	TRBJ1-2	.	CASIGTASRGYGYTF	TGTGCCAGCATTGGGACAGCCTCTCGAGGCTATGGCTACACCTTC
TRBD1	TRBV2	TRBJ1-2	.	CASSERPGQGVYGYTF	TGTGCCAGCAGTGAACGGCCGGGACAGGGGGTCTATGGCTACACCTTC
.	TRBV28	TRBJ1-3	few	CASSSRGVDTIYF	TGTGCCAGCAGTTCTCGAGGTGTTGACACCATATATTTT
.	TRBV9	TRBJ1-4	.	CASSARGRLNEKLFF	TGTGCCAGCAGCGCCCGGGGACGGCTAAATGAAAAACTGTTTTTT
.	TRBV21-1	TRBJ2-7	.	CASPVPLAGGLGQYF	TGTGCCAGCCCAGTCCCGCTAGCGGGGGGCCTGGGGCAGTACTTC
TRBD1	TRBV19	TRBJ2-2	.	CASSLVQGAGTGELFF	TGTGCCAGTAGTTTGGTTCAGGGGGCGGGCACCGGGGAGCTGTTTTTT
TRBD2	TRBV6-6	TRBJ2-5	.	CASSYRLAGEETQYF	TGTGCCAGCAGCTATAGACTAGCGGGGGAAGAGACCCAGTACTTC
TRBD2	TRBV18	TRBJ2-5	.	CASSRSSGEETQYF	TGTGCCAGCTCGCGGTCTAGCGGGGAAGAGACCCAGTACTTC
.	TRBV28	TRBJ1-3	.	CASRPPGQRSGNTIYF	TGTGCCAGCCGTCCTCCTGGGCAAAGGTCTGGAAACACCATATATTTT
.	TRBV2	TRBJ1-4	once	CASSDGGFSNEKLFF	TGTGCCAGCAGTGACGGCGGCTTCTCTAATGAAAAACTGTTTTTT
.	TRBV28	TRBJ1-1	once	CASSLRQGIAFF	TGTGCCAGCAGTTTGAGGCAGGGAATCGCTTTCTTT
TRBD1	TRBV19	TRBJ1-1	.	CASSLLDREVSGAFF	TGTGCCAGTAGTCTACTGGACAGGGAAGTCTCGGGAGCTTTCTTT
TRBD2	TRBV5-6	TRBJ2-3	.	CASSWVAGLGNTDTQYF	TGTGCCAGCAGCTGGGTAGCGGGTCTGGGGAACACAGATACGCAGTATTTT
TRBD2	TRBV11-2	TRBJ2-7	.	CASSDRAGGGYEQYF	TGTGCCAGCAGCGATCGAGCGGGGGGGGGCTACGAGCAGTACTTC
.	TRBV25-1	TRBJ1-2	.	CASSEYIQGVTGYTF	TGTGCCAGCAGTGAATATATTCAGGGAGTTACTGGCTACACCTTC
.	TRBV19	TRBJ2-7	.	CASSITPRGGEQYF	TGTGCCAGTAGTATAACCCCGCGGGGCGGAGAGCAGTACTTC
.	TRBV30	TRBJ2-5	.	CAWSRGPRVRETQYF	TGTGCCTGGAGTCGGGGACCTCGGGTTCGGGAGACCCAGTACTTC
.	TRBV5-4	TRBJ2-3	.	CASTNGRATSTDTQYF	TGTGCCAGCACCAACGGACGGGCTACTAGCACAGATACGCAGTATTTT